This paragraph covers one T cell receptor (beta chain) sequence. What antigen it recognizes has not been identified. The sample holds no much larger clone one base away, and base qualities are not on file. The data are from a study of cytotoxic CD8 clonotypes in ibrutinib-treated CLL (dated by TCRdb to about 2021). Regarding the study in general: The cohort was composed of about 10 relapsed/refractory and approximately 16 treatment-naive patients; IGHV unmutated status was identified in approximately 17 patients. Responses were partial in approximately 24 patients and complete in 2; after median around 65 months follow-up, around 14 stayed in remission and about twelve progressed. Response samples were taken after a median of about a year on treatment, ranging from roughly 6 to 36 months. On average, each sample yielded 250,000 to 300,000 productive templates and about 95,000 productive rearrangements. Longitudinal samples were available for about 30% of the 86 trial participants. Cryopreserved peripheral blood mononuclear cells were collected at three points: before therapy, at response, and at either sustained remission or disease progression. Every remission and progressive disease sample was obtained while ibrutinib was still being received by the patients.

Overall study results and their limits: Public clonotypes were rare and either shrank or stayed stable during treatment, and the rise in clonality at ibrutinib response reflected expansion of private clonotypes. Baseline clonality exceeded that of age-matched healthy donors and correlated strongly with circulating CD8+ T-cell counts. Sampling times were not matched between patients in sustained remission and patients whose disease was progressing, and lymph node repertoires were not examined. Clonality rose at ibrutinib response, remained stable during sustained remission, and dropped back toward baseline at progression.

Each clonotype received, on average, approximately 9.9x coverage in deep resolution sequencing performed on a MiSeq, where the target depth lay between 1 in 1 million and 1 in 200,000 T cells. The immunoSEQ hsTCRB Kit was used to generate TCR beta libraries. As for the authors' bioinformatics: ImmunoSEQ Data Assistant and ImmunoSEQ Analyzer were used for data analysis, and V, D and J genes were assigned according to IMGT definitions. Clonality, which ranges from 0 to 1, was calculated by subtracting the normalized Shannon entropy of productive rearrangement frequencies from one. Public clonotype analysis was restricted to overrepresented clonotypes comprising at least 0.05% of each patient's repertoire. Some 14 age-matched healthy donor repertoires from immuneACCESS served as clonality controls. TCRdb obtained this table from immuneACCESS and retained in-frame rearrangements with V and J assigned. These tables miss some clones; where compared with another copy, unresolved V genes account for less than half of the shortfall, and the remainder is unexplained. Clone size and the V and J calls come from that table; the DNA yielded D and trimming. Counted in this sample were about 160,000 clones; about 88% of them appeared once. Jointly, the top ten make up roughly 3% of the sample.

This specimen's time point label, interpreted: progressive disease on ibrutinib. For TCR beta library preparation, around 2.2 micrograms of genomic DNA was extracted from cryopreserved PBMCs. Longitudinal blood samples from CLL patients on ibrutinib monotherapy underwent high-throughput TCR beta sequencing. The patients were enrolled in a single-center, open-label phase 2 trial of ibrutinib monotherapy. Per the germline V gene, SGHAT is the CDR1 and FQNNGV is the CDR2. V and J are truncated by 1 base and 7 bases respectively, leaving an intervening sequence of 9 bases. From the cysteine up to the phenylalanine, the CDR3 has a length of 13 residues. Just CDR3 DNA is preserved here, 39 bases in frame from base 1.

The receptor was derived from a human donor with chronic lymphocytic leukemia. This receptor chain uses TRBV11-2 and TRBJ2-3, with the D gene call left open. The sequencing used PBMCs, collected at disease progression, from a patient treated with ibrutinib. The CDR3 loop reads CASSLVGGNTQYF. The DNA sequence is as follows: TGTGCCAGCAGCTTAGTCGGCGGAAATACGCAGTATTTT.